This T cell receptor (beta chain) derives from a study of T cell responses to AZD1222 COVID-19 vaccine. Background on the study: It was second doses at about 4 or about 12 weeks that were pooled.

Trimming removed 7 bases from V and 7 bases from J, with 14 bases in between. Germline loops: CDR1 MNHEY, CDR2 SVGAGI. The CDR3 extends over 13 amino acids. This clone appeared once. Its antigen is not identified. Points from the study as a whole: Spike-specific TCR breadth and depth both grew after two AZD1222 doses. Every sample of the repertoires postdated the peak T cell response. Just a handful of people given AZD1222 tested seropositive at baseline.

This table comes from immunoSEQ multiplex PCR, and its TCRdb copy is limited to in-frame clones, with some not included. The sample has roughly 120,000 clones; about 87% are singletons. The chain has TRBV6-5 and TRBJ2-1, with D possibly being TRBD1 or TRBD2 (7 bases each). The starting material was peripheral blood, obtained on day 0 of AZD1222 vaccination. The clonotype comes from an adult in good health. DNA for the CDR3: TGTGCCAGCAAATTTCAGGGGGGGAATGAGCAGTTCTTC. Translating gives CASKFQGGNEQFF.